This T cell receptor (beta chain) was recorded in a study of blood T cell repertoires in COVID-19. The CDR3 length is 15 residues. Germline V gene sequence: CDR1 SGHNT, CDR2 YYREEE (reference sequence). Trimming removed 3 bases from V and 6 bases from J; junction bases left unmatched: 7. Libraries were prepared by immunoSEQ multiplex PCR; TCRdb keeps only in-frame clonotypes and omits some of them. The sample records roughly 250,000 clones, roughly 86% being singletons. The source material was PBMCs or T cells enriched from blood (not recorded which). The clonotype originates from a woman in her forties or fifties who had recovered from COVID-19. This chain uses TRBV5-4 with TRBJ2-1, with 9 bases lining up with TRBD1. The CDR3 here is CASSSPPGQGNEQFF. CDR3 coding DNA: TGTGCCAGCAGCTCCCCACCGGGACAGGGCAATGAGCAGTTCTTC. Filled out from reference TRBV5-4 and TRBJ2-1, the complete variable domain reads ETGVTQSPTHLIKTRGQQVTLRCSSQSGHNTVSWYQQALGQGPQFIFQYYREEENGRGNFPPRFSGLQFPNYSSELNVNALELDDSALYLCASSSPPGQGNEQFFGPGTRLTVL.